The clone carrying this T cell receptor (beta chain) showed up just a few times. Clones were sequenced by immunoSEQ multiplex PCR, and TCRdb holds only the in-frame ones, with some missing. The sample holds over 80,000 clones; about four fifths are singletons and the top ten take roughly 0.84%. CTLA-4 blockade with ipilimumab, together with focal radiation, was given to patients with chemo-refractory metastatic non-small-cell lung cancer. These data come from a study of radiotherapy plus CTLA-4 blockade in lung cancer. Trimming cost V 8 bases and J 3 bases, with 11 bases left between them. The V gene's germline CDR1 is MGHRA and CDR2 YSYEKL. The CDR3 runs 13 residues.

The sequence was collected from a human donor with non-small cell lung cancer who had stable disease on radiotherapy plus ipilimumab. The chain links TRBV4-1 to TRBJ2-1; no clear D. The specimen comprised peripheral blood, sampled from a patient treated with radiotherapy plus ipilimumab. CDR3 in amino acids: CASPRDIYNEQFF. In DNA, the CDR3 is TGCGCCAGCCCTCGAGACATCTACAATGAGCAGTTCTTC.